The source of this T cell receptor beta chain is a study of T cell repertoires in cytomegalovirus infection. Study summary: Peptides in the study included HLA-C-restricted and HLA-B-restricted CMV epitopes. Based on public TCR beta signatures, there were indications of CMV infection and of a matching HLA type.

From the reads, TCRdb called clonotypes with MiXCR, one entry per CDR3 protein. The table includes 650,000 to 900,000 distinct CDR3 sequences, almost 30% detected once. The V gene end was trimmed by 7 bases and the J gene end by 2 bases; junction bases not matched to a gene: 3. CDR1 is MGHDK, CDR2 SYGVNS, per germline. The CDR3 has 13 residues. On this clonotype itself: Its antigen is unidentified.

Study-level points and caveats: The cumulative frequency of public TCR beta families distinguished individuals who carried CMV together with the relevant HLA. HLA-C-restricted CMV clonotypes gave the most frequent clonotype in two of eight donors.

The sample was cultured CD8+ T cells from PBMCs, taken from culture after CMV antigen stimulation. The receptor comes from a human donor in good health (CMV status not recorded). Some clones in this sample may be carry-over from other donors' samples. V is TRBV25-1 and J is TRBJ2-3; TRBD2 matches at 7 bases. The CDR3 is CASTAGVTDTQYF. The CDR3 DNA follows: TGTGCCAGCACCGCGGGGGTCACAGATACGCAGTATTTT.